This T cell receptor beta chain is drawn from a study of blood T cell repertoires in COVID-19. Sequencing used immunoSEQ multiplex PCR; TCRdb keeps in-frame clones, though not all of them. The sample holds over 250,000 clones, approximately 92% seen once. Germline V CDR1 and CDR2: ENHRY, SYGVKD. This CDR3 contains 14 residues. V was clipped by 8 bases and J by 6 bases, with 19 bases between them. Participant ages covered roughly 18 to 89 years across 24 US areas. The chain joins TRBV10-3 to TRBJ1-2, with TRBD1 as a possible D gene (6 bases). The receptor's source is a woman younger than 30 who had recovered from COVID-19. The sequencing sample was made of PBMCs or T cells enriched from blood (not recorded which). CDR3 loop: CAILGDIRDDGYTF. The CDR3 nucleotides read TGTGCCATCCTCGGGGACATCAGAGACGATGGCTACACCTTC.